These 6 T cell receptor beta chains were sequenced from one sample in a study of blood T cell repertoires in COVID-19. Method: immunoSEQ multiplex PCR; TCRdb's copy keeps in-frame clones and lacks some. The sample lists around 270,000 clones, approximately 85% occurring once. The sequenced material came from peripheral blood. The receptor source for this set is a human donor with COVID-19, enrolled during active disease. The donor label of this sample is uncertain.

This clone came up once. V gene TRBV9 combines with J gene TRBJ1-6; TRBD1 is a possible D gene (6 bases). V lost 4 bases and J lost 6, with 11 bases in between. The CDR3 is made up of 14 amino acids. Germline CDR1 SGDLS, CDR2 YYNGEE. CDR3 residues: CASSFGQSNSPLHF. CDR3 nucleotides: TGTGCCAGCAGCTTCGGACAGAGTAATTCACCCCTCCACTTT.

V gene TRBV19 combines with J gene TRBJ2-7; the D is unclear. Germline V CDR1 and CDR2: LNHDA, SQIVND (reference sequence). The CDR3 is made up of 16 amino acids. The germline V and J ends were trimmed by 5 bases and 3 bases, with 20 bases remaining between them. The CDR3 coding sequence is TGTGCCAGTAGTCGTGCAGGCGCTCGCCGTGACTACGAGCAGTACTTC. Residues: CASSRAGARRDYEQYF.

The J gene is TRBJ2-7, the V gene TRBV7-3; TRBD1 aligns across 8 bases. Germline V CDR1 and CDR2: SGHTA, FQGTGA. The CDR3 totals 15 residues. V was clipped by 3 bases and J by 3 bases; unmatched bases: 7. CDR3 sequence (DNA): TGTGCCAGCAGCTTGGACAGGGTAGGGAGCTACGAGCAGTACTTC. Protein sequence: CASSLDRVGSYEQYF.

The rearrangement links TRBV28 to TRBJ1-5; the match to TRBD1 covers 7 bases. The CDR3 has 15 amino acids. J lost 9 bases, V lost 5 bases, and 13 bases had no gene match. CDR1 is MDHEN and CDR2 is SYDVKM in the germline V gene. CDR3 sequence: CASSHDRVGERPQHF. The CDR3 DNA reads TGTGCCAGCAGTCACGACAGGGTAGGGGAAAGGCCCCAGCATTTT. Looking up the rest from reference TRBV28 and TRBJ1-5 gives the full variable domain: DVKVTQSSRYLVKRTGEKVFLECVQDMDHENMFWYRQDPGLGLRLIYFSYDVKMKEKGDIPEGYSVSREKKERFSLILESASTNQTSMYLCASSHDRVGERPQHFGDGTRLSIL.

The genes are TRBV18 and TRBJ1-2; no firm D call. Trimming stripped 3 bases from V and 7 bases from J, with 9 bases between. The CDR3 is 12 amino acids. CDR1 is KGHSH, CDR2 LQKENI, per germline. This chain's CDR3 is CASSPQAGGYTF. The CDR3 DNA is TGTGCCAGCTCACCTCAGGCAGGTGGCTACACCTTC.

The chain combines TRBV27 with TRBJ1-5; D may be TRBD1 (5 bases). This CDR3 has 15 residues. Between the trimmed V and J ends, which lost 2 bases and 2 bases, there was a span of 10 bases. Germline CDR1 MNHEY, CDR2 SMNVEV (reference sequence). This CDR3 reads CASSLAGLGNQPQHF. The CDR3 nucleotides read TGTGCCAGCAGTTTAGCAGGGTTGGGCAATCAGCCCCAGCATTTT.